This TCR beta chain stems from a study of blood T cell repertoires in COVID-19. As for the study in general: Samples of COVID-19 (acute and convalescent) were obtained from the United States, Italy and Spain. PBMCs, B-cell-depleted T cells, or T cells provided the cDNA or gDNA that made up the material.

This clone was observed a few times. Authors' analysis steps: Amplifying reference gene primers gave estimates of nucleated cell counts. The method was immunoSEQ multiplex PCR; TCRdb's version includes in-frame clones alone and lacks a portion of them. Clone size and the V and J calls come from that table; the DNA yielded D and trimming. The table includes 75,000 to 90,000 clones, 70% to 90% detected once. Sequencing used peripheral blood. The sequence was obtained from an elderly man with active or convalescent COVID-19.

The CDR3 sequence: CAWRSVNTGELFF. The CDR3 bases are TGTGCCTGGAGGTCGGTGAACACCGGGGAGCTGTTTTTT. The chain has TRBV30 and TRBJ2-2; D unclear. Trimming removed 3 bases from V and 1 base from J, with 6 bases in between. The CDR3 has 13 residues. Germline-derived CDR1 and CDR2 are GTSNPN and SVGIG (reference sequence).